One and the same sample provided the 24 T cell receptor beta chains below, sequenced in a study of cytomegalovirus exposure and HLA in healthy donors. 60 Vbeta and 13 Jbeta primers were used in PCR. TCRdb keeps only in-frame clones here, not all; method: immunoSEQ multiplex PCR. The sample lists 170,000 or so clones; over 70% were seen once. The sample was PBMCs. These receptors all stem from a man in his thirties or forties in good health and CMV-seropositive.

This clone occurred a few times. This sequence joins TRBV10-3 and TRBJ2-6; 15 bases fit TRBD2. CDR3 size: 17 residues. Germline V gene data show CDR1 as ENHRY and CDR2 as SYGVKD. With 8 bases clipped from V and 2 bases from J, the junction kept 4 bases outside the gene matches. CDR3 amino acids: CAIPGTSGGTGANVLTF. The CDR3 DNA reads TGTGCCATCCCCGGGACTAGCGGGGGGACTGGGGCCAACGTCCTGACTTTC.

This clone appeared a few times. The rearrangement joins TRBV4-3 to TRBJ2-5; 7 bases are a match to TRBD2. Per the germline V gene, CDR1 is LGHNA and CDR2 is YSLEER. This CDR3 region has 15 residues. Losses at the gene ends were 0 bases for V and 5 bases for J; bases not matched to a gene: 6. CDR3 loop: CASSQDWTRGETQYF. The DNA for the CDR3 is TGCGCCAGCAGCCAAGACTGGACTAGAGGGGAGACCCAGTACTTC.

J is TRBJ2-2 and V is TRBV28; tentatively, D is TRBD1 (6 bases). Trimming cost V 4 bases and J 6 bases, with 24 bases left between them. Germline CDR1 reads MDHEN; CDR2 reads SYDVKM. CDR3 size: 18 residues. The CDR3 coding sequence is TGTGCCAGCAGTTCCCTATTGGACCAGGGGCGCGGGTCCGGGGAGCTGTTTTTT. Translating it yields CASSSLLDQGRGSGELFF.

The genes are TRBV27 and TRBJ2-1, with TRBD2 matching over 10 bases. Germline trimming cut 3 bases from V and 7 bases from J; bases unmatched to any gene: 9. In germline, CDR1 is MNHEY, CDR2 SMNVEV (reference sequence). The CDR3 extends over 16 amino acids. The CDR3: CASSFYQRGGLNEQFF. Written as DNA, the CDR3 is TGTGCCAGCAGTTTTTATCAGCGGGGGGGCCTTAATGAGCAGTTCTTC.

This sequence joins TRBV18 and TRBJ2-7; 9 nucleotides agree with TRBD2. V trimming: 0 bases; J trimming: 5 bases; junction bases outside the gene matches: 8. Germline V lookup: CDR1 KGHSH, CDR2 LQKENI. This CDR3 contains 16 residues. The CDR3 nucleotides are TGTGCCAGCTCACCACCGGTGCGGGAGGGCCTCCACGAGCAGTACTTC. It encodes CASSPPVREGLHEQYF.

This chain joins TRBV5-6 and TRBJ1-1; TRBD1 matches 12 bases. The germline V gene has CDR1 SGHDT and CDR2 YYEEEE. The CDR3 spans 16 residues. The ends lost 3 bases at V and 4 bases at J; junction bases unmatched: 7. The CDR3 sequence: CASSWGQGAGFTEAFF. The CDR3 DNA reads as TGTGCCAGCAGCTGGGGACAGGGGGCGGGGTTCACTGAAGCTTTCTTT.

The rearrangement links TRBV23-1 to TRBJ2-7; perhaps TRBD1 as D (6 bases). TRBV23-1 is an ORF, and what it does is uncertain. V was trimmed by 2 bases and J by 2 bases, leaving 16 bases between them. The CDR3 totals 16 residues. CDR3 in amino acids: CASSQRHRVRPYEQYF. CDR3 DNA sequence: TGCGCCAGCAGTCAAAGGCACAGGGTGAGGCCCTACGAGCAGTACTTC.

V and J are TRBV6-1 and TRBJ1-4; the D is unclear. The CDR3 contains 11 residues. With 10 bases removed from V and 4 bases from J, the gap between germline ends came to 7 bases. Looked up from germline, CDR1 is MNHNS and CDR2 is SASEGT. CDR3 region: CATGVNEKLFF. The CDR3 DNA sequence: TGTGCCACCGGAGTTAATGAAAAACTGTTTTTT.

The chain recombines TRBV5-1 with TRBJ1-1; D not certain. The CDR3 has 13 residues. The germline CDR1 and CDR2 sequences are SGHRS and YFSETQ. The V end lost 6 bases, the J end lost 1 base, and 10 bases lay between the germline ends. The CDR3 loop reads CASTPAGNTEAFF. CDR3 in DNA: TGCGCCAGCACGCCGGCGGGGAACACTGAAGCTTTCTTT.

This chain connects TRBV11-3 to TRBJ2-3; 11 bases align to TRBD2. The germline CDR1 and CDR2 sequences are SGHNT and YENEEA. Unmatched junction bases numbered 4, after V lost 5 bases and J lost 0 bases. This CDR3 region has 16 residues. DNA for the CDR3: TGTGCCAGCAGCATGAGGACTAGCGGGAGCACAGATACGCAGTATTTT. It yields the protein CASSMRTSGSTDTQYF.

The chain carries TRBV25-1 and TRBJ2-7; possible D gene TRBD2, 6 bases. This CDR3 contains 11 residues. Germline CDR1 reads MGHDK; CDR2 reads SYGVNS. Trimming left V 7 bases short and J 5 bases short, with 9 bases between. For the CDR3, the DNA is TGTGCCAGCATAGGAGGGGACGAGCAGTACTTC. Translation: CASIGGDEQYF.

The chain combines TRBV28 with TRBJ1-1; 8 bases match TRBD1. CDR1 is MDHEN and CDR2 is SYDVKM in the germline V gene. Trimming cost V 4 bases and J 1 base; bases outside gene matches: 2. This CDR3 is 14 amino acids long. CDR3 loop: CASSSGGQNTEAFF. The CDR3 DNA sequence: TGTGCCAGCAGTTCAGGGGGCCAGAACACTGAAGCTTTCTTT.

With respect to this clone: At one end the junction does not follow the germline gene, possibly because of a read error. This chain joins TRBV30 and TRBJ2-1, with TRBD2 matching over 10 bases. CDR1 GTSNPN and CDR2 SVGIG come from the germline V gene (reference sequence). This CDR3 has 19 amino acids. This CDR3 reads CVWSVYEGLLAGKPNEQFF. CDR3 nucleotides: TGTGTCTGGAGTGTATACGAGGGCTTACTAGCGGGAAAGCCCAATGAGCAGTTCTTC.

DNA for the CDR3: TGTGCCAGCAGGGGGACATTATACAATGAGCAGTTCTTC. Translated, it gives CASRGTLYNEQFF. This chain uses TRBV27 with TRBJ2-1; possibly TRBD1 for D (6 bases). Germline lookup yields CDR1 MNHEY and CDR2 SMNVEV (reference sequence). The CDR3 spans 13 residues. V lost 6 bases and J lost 4, with 10 bases in between.

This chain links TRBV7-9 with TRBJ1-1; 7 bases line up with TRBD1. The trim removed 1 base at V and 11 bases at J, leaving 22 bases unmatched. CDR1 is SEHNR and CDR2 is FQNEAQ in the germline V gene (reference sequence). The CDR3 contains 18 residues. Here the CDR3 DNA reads TGTGCCAGCAGCTTAGGGGGACAGATCAGCCAGAAAACCGAGTCGGCTTTCTTT. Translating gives CASSLGGQISQKTESAFF.

The CDR3 loop reads CASSEVGRGYEQYF. In DNA form, the CDR3 reads TGTGCCAGCAGTGAAGTAGGGCGGGGCTACGAGCAGTACTTC. V and J are TRBV6-1 and TRBJ2-7; TRBD2 is a possible D gene (6 bases). V was trimmed by 1 base and J by 3 bases, leaving 10 bases between them. Germline CDR1 and CDR2: MNHNS and SASEGT. The CDR3 extends over 14 amino acids.

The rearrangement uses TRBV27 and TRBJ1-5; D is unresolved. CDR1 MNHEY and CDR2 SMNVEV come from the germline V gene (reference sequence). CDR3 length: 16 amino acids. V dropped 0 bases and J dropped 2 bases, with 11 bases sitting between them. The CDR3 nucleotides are TGTGCCAGCAGTTTATCGAGCGGGCTGGGCAATCAGCCCCAGCATTTT. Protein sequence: CASSLSSGLGNQPQHF.

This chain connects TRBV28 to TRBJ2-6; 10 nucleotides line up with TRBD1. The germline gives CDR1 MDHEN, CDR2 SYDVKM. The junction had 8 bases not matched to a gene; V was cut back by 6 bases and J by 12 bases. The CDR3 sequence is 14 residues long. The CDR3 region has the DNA TGTGCCAGCAGGACAGGGGGCGAATTCAGCGTCCTGACTTTC. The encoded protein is CASRTGGEFSVLTF.

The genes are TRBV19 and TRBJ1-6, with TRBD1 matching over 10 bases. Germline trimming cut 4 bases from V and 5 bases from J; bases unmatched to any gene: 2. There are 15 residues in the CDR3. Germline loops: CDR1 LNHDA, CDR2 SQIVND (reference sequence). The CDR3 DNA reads TGTGCCAGTAGTACTGGGACAGGGGATAATTCACCCCTCCACTTT. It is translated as CASSTGTGDNSPLHF.

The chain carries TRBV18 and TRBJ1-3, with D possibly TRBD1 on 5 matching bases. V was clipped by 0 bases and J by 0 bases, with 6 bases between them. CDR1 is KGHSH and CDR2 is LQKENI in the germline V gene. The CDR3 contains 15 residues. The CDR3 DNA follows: TGTGCCAGCTCACCACCGACAGTCTCTGGAAACACCATATATTTT. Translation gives CASSPPTVSGNTIYF.

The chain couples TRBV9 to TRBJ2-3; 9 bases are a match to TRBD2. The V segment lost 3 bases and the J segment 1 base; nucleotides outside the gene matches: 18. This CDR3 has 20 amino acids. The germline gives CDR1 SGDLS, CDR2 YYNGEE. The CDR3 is CASSANERLIAGEGTDTQYF. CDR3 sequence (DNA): TGTGCCAGCAGCGCGAATGAACGCCTAATAGCGGGAGAAGGCACAGATACGCAGTATTTT.

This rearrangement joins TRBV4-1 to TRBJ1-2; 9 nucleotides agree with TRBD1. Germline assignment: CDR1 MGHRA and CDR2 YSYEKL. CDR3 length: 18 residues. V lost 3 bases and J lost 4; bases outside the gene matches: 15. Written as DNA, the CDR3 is TGCGCCAGCAGCCACAACAGGGGGCGGACACCGGACCCCTATGGCTACACCTTC. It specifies CASSHNRGRTPDPYGYTF.

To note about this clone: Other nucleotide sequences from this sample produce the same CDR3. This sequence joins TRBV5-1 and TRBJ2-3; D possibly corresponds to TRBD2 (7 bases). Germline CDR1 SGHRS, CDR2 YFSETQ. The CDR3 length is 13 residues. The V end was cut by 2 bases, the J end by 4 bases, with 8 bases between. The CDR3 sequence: CASSLGGADTQYF. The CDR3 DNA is TGCGCCAGCAGCTTAGGGGGGGCAGATACGCAGTATTTT.

CDR3 in DNA: TGTGCCACCAGCAGAGTCAGGGATCAGCCCCAGCATTTT. It encodes CATSRVRDQPQHF. This chain uses TRBV15 with TRBJ1-5; a weak D match, TRBD1 (5 bases). Trimming stripped 1 base from V and 5 bases from J, with 6 bases between. This CDR3 contains 13 residues. The germline V gene encodes CDR1 LNHNV and CDR2 YYDKDF (reference sequence).